This T cell receptor beta chain came from a study of blood T cell repertoires in COVID-19. About the study: Samples representing acute and convalescent COVID-19 were sourced from the United States, Italy and Spain. PBMCs, B-cell-depleted T cells, or T cells provided the cDNA or gDNA that made up the material.

The V gene end was trimmed by 1 base and the J gene end by 8 bases; junction bases not matched to a gene: 7. The CDR3 consists of 15 residues. Germline V lookup: CDR1 SGHRS, CDR2 YFSETQ. Original processing methods: Estimates of nucleated cell counts were drawn from the amplification of reference gene primers. Generated by immunoSEQ multiplex PCR, the TCRdb table keeps only in-frame clones and is missing some. D and trimming were read from the DNA, whereas the V and J calls and clone size are those reported in that table. The data hold under 300,000 clones, with about 80% observed a single time. The TCR comes from a woman older than 75 with active or convalescent COVID-19. The sequenced material came from peripheral blood. The chain couples TRBV5-1 to TRBJ2-3; TRBD2 matches at 10 bases. The CDR3 coding sequence is TGCGCCAGCAGCTTGCTAGCGGGAGCCTACGGTACGCAGTATTTT. This translates into CASSLLAGAYGTQYF.